This T cell receptor beta chain was sequenced during a study of T cells expressing NK-cell markers. After re-calling the 5' RACE reads, TCRdb lists one entry per CDR3 protein, DNA absent. Here the sample table reports around 180,000 distinct CDR3 sequences. This CDR3 is 15 amino acids long. Sequenced input: blood T cells: a sorted CD56 or NKG2C T cell subset, CD4+ or CD8+ T cells, or bulk PBMC T cells (not recorded which). The chain combines TRBV12-3 or TRBV12-4 with TRBJ2-2; TCRdb's D call, TRBD1, is unchecked because there is no DNA. The sequence derives from a man aged 18 to 70 in good health. The CDR3: CASRGQGWYPGELFF.